This T cell receptor (beta chain) was obtained from a study of T-cell memory formation after mild COVID-19. Study details: There were largely donor-specific TCR clusters. Whole-study findings and limits: Among CD4+ contracting clones, most were CM and EM, and CD8+ ones EMRA.

This CDR3 contains 14 residues. The trim removed 0 bases at V and 4 bases at J, leaving 2 bases unmatched. The germline CDR1 and CDR2 sequences are SGDLS and YYNGEE. Comment on this clonotype: Antigen unknown.

Using constant-segment primers, 5'RACE produced TCR alpha and TCR beta cDNA libraries carrying sample barcodes and UMIs. TCRdb fed the 5' RACE reads into MiXCR, producing one record per CDR3 protein. Of roughly 320,000 distinct CDR3 sequences listed, approximately 27% are singletons. The sample consisted of PBMCs or a T cell subset sorted from them (not recorded which). The sequence was obtained from an adult woman who had mild COVID-19 (a few samples of this study predate the infection). Cell type and time point are not known. The V and J genes are TRBV9 and TRBJ2-7; 9 positions agree with TRBD1. Here the CDR3 reads CASSVGDRVYEQYF. In DNA form, the CDR3 reads TGTGCCAGCAGCGTAGGGGACAGGGTTTACGAGCAGTACTTC.